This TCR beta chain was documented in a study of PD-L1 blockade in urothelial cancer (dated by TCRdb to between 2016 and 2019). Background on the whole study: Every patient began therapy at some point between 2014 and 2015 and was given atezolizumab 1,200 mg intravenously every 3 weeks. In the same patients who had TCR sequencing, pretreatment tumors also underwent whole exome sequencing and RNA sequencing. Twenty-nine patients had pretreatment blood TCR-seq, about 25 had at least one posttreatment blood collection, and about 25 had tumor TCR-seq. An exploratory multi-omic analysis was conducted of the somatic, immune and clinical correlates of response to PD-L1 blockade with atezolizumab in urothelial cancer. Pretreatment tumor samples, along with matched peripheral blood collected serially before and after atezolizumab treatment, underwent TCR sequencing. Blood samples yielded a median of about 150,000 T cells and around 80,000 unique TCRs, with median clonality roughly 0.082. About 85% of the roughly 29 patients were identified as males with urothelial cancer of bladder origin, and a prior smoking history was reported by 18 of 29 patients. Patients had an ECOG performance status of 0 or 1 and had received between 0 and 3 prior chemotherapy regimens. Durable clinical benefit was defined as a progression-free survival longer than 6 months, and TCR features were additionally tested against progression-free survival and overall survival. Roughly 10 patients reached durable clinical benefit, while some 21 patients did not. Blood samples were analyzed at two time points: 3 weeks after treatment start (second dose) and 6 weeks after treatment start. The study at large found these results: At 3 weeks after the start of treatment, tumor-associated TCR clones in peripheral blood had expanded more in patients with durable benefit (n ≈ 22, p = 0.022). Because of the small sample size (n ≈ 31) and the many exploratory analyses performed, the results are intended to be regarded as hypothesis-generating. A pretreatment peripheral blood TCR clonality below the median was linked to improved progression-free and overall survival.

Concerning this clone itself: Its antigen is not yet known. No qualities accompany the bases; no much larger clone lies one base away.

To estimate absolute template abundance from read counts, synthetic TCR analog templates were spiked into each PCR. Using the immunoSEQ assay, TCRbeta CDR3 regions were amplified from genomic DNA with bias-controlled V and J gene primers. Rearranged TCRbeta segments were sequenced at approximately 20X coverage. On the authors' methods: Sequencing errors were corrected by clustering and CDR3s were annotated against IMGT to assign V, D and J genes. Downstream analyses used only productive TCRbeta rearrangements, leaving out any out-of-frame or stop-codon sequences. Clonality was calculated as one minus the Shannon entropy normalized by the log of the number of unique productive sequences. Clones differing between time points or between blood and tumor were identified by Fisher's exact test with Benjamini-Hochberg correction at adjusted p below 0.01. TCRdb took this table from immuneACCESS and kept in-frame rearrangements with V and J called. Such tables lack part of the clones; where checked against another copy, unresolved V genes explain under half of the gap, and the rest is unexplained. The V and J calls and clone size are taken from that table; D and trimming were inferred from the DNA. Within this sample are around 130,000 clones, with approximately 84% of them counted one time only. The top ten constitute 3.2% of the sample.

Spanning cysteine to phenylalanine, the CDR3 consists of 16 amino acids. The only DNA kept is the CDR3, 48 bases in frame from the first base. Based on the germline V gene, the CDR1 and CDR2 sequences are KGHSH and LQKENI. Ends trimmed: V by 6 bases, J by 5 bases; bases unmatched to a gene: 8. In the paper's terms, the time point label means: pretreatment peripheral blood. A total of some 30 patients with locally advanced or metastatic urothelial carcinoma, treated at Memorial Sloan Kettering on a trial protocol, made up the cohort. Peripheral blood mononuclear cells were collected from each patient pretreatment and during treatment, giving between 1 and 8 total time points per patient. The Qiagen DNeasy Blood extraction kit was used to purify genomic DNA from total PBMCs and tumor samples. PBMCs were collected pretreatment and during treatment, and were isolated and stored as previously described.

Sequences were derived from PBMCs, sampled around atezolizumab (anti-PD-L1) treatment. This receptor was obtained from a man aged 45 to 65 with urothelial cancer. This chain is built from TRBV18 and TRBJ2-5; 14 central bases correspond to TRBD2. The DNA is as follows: TGTGCCAGCTCTCGCGGGACTAGCGGGAGTAGGGAGACCCAGTACTTC. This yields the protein CASSRGTSGSRETQYF.